This is a list of T cell receptor beta chains from one sample in a study of spatial heterogeneity in lung cancer. TCRdb independently ran MiXCR on the 5' RACE reads; one entry per CDR3 protein. Among 35,000 to 55,000 distinct CDR3 sequences listed, 20% to 25% were seen once. Sample: PBMCs, taken at follow-up. All receptors derive from a female donor with early-stage non-small cell lung cancer. Each CDR3 is given with its conserved first and last residue. D genes are given only for firm matches. Expanded clones are given a class, and other clones once, few, many or no size at all.

D gene	J gene	V gene	clone size	CDR3 DNA	CDR3 protein
NA	TRBJ1-1	TRBV12-3/TRBV12-4	NA	TGTGCCAGCAGTTTATTTGGGAAAACTGAAGCTTTCTTT	CASSLFGKTEAFF
NA	TRBJ2-1	TRBV6-6	few	TGTGCCAGCAGTTTTATACCCAGTGGTTCCTACAATGAGCAGTTCTTC	CASSFIPSGSYNEQFF
NA	TRBJ1-2	TRBV13	NA	TGTGCCAGCAGCTCCTTCGGGGGAAGCCGGGGGTGGTATGGCTACACCTTC	CASSSFGGSRGWYGYTF
NA	TRBJ2-5	TRBV7-8	few	TGTGCCAGCAGCCCCAGGGAGACCCAGTACTTC	CASSPRETQYF
NA	TRBJ2-7	TRBV5-1	many	TGCGCCAGCAGCTTTTCGCCCGGACAGGGAGGGTACGAGCAGTACTTC	CASSFSPGQGGYEQYF
NA	TRBJ2-7	TRBV28	NA	TGTGCCAGCAGTTCCCTGGGGGGTAAGGGCTCCTACGAGCAGTACTTC	CASSSLGGKGSYEQYF
TRBD1	TRBJ2-1	TRBV7-8	NA	TGTGCCAGCAGCACGGGACAGGGGTTCCCTGAGCAGTTCTTC	CASSTGQGFPEQFF
NA	TRBJ2-3	TRBV28	few	TGTGCCAGCAGTTTATGGGGGAGCAACGCAGATACGCAGTATTTT	CASSLWGSNADTQYF
NA	TRBJ2-1	TRBV2	NA	TGTGCCAGCACCCTTACTACAGGGCCCTACAATGAGCAGTTCTTC	CASTLTTGPYNEQFF
NA	TRBJ2-1	TRBV4-1	few	TGCGCCAGCAGCCAAGGATTAGGACGCTCCTACAATGAGCAGTTCTTC	CASSQGLGRSYNEQFF
NA	TRBJ1-2	TRBV5-1	NA	TGCGCCAGCAGCTTGGCGGGGTATGGCTACACCTTC	CASSLAGYGYTF
NA	TRBJ1-1	TRBV29-1	few	TGCAGCGTGGGACTTCGCAGGTTGAACACTGAAGCTTTCTTT	CSVGLRRLNTEAFF
NA	TRBJ1-1	TRBV18	NA	TGTGCCAGCTCCCGCGGGGAGGCGAACACTGAAGCTTTCTTT	CASSRGEANTEAFF
NA	TRBJ2-5	TRBV10-3	NA	TGTGCCATCAGTCCGGGACCAAAAGGCGAGACCCAGTACTTC	CAISPGPKGETQYF
NA	TRBJ2-5	TRBV3-1	few	TGTGCCAGCAGCCAAGTGGTCGGGACCCAGTACTTC	CASSQVVGTQYF
NA	TRBJ1-3	TRBV20-1	few	TGCAGTGCTAGTAATCGGGTTGACACCATATATTTT	CSASNRVDTIYF
TRBD2	TRBJ2-2	TRBV7-2	NA	TGTGCCAGCAGGAAGACTAGCGGGGGCACCGGGGAGCTGTTTTTT	CASRKTSGGTGELFF
NA	TRBJ2-7	TRBV21-1	NA	TGTGCCAGCAGCAAAGGGGCGGGATATCCCTACGAGCAGTACTTC	CASSKGAGYPYEQYF
TRBD1	TRBJ1-1	TRBV7-3	NA	TGTGCCAGCAGCTCCCTGGGACAGGCGAACACTGAAGCTTTCTTT	CASSSLGQANTEAFF
TRBD2	TRBJ2-5	TRBV2	NA	TGTGCCAGCAGTGAAGTCACTAGCGGGAGCCGAGAGACCCAGTACTTC	CASSEVTSGSRETQYF
NA	TRBJ2-3	TRBV29-1	NA	TGCAGCGTTGACCGCAGGACAGCCAGCACAGATACGCAGTATTTT	CSVDRRTASTDTQYF
NA	TRBJ1-1	TRBV7-9	NA	TGTGCCAGCACCCCCATAGCAGGATTGGGTTTCGAAGCTTTCTTT	CASTPIAGLGFEAFF
NA	TRBJ2-7	TRBV29-1	NA	TGCAGCGTTGAGGCAGCCTACGAGCAGTACTTC	CSVEAAYEQYF
NA	TRBJ2-2	TRBV7-3	NA	TGTGCCAGCAGCTACAGTAACACCGGGGAGCTGTTTTTT	CASSYSNTGELFF
TRBD1	TRBJ2-5	TRBV7-3	NA	TGTGCCAGCAGCTTAAGGACAGGGGGCGCGGAGACCCAGTACTTC	CASSLRTGGAETQYF
NA	TRBJ1-1	TRBV19	NA	TGTGCCAGTAGTACCCCCCCCCACACTGAAGCTTTCTTT	CASSTPPHTEAFF
TRBD1	TRBJ2-2	TRBV11-3	many	TGTGCCAGCAGTGGACAGGGGAACACCGGGGAGCTGTTTTTT	CASSGQGNTGELFF
NA	TRBJ2-2	TRBV18	few	TGTGCCAGCTCACCAGGGGGCCCCACCGGGGAGCTGTTTTTT	CASSPGGPTGELFF
NA	TRBJ1-2	TRBV7-2	many	TGTGCCAGCAGCCCGAGGACACCCCTAGGCAGTGGCTACACCTTC	CASSPRTPLGSGYTF
NA	TRBJ2-7	TRBV10-3	NA	TGTGCCATCAGTGGGGGCAGGAGGCGGGGTCCTATTACCTACGAGCAGTACTTC	CAISGGRRRGPITYEQYF
TRBD1	TRBJ2-7	TRBV4-2	NA	TGTGCCAGCAGCCATTTCCGGGACAGGACCTACGAGCAGTACTTC	CASSHFRDRTYEQYF
NA	TRBJ2-7	TRBV12-3/TRBV12-4	NA	TGTGCCAGCAGACGGGACGGCCCCTGGGAGCAGTACTTC	CASRRDGPWEQYF
NA	TRBJ2-1	TRBV5-4	NA	TGTGCCAGCAGCTCGAAAACAGGGCCCAATGAGCAGTTCTTC	CASSSKTGPNEQFF
TRBD1	TRBJ2-2	TRBV7-3	few	TGTGCCAGCACCCCCGACAGGGTCCGCGGGGAGCTGTTTTTT	CASTPDRVRGELFF
NA	TRBJ1-3	TRBV4-2	NA	TGTGCCAGCAGCCAAGTACGAAACACCATATATTTT	CASSQVRNTIYF
TRBD1	TRBJ2-7	TRBV5-6	NA	TGTGCCAGCAGCTTGGGACAGGGGTATGTCGGGCAGTACTTC	CASSLGQGYVGQYF
NA	TRBJ2-3	TRBV7-9	many	TGTGCCAGCAGCTTTACATCCAGGGGCACAGATACGCAGTATTTT	CASSFTSRGTDTQYF
NA	TRBJ1-1	TRBV5-1	NA	TGCGCCAGCAGCTTTACAGGGTTATCACTCACTGAAGCTTTCTTT	CASSFTGLSLTEAFF
NA	TRBJ2-7	TRBV6-5	NA	TGTGCCAGCAGCCCCCGCTCGCATCAGCAGTACTTC	CASSPRSHQQYF
NA	TRBJ2-5	TRBV7-9	many	TGTGCCAGCAGCTTAATGGCAGGGGAAGAGACCCAGTACTTC	CASSLMAGEETQYF
NA	TRBJ2-7	TRBV2	NA	TGTGCCAGCAAGGGGCACGAGCAGTACTTC	CASKGHEQYF
NA	TRBJ2-5	TRBV27	NA	TGTGCCAGCAGTCCCGGGACCAAGAAAGAGACCCAGTACTTC	CASSPGTKKETQYF
NA	TRBJ1-2	TRBV7-8	few	TGTGCCAGCAGCTTAGCGACAGGAGGAAACTATGGCTACACCTTC	CASSLATGGNYGYTF
NA	TRBJ2-5	TRBV5-1	NA	TGCGCCAGCAGCTTGTTTGGGGGCACAGAGACCCAGTACTTC	CASSLFGGTETQYF